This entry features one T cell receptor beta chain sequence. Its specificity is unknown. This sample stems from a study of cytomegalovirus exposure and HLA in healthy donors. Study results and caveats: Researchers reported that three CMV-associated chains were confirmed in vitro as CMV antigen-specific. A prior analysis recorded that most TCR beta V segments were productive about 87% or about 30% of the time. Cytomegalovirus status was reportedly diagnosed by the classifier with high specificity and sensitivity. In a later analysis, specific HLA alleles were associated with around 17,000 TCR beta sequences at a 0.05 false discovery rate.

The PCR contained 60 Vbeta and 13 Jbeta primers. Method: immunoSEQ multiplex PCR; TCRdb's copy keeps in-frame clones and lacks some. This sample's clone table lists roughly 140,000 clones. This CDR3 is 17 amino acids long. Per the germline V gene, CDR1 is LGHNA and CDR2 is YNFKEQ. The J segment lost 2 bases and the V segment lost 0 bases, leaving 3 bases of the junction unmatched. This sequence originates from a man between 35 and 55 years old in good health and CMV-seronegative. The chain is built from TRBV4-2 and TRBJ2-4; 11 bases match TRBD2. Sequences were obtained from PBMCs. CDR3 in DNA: TGTGCCAGCAGCCAAGATTTAGCGGGGGGGTCCAAAAACATTCAGTACTTC. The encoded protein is CASSQDLAGGSKNIQYF.